Detailed here is one TCR beta chain. Antigen unknown. Amplification used 60 Vbeta primers and 13 Jbeta primers. The data were produced by immunoSEQ multiplex PCR, yet TCRdb's version contains in-frame clones alone and is incomplete. The listing records about 33,000 clones. This entry belongs to a study of cytomegalovirus exposure and HLA in healthy donors. Study overall: As released early, the data held 75 million to 90 million unique TCRs from HLA-typed donors.

Participants comprised healthy donors of bone marrow. The study's findings and limits: Most CMV-associated TCR beta chains were later found to appear HLA-restricted.

The sequencing sample was made of PBMCs. This TCR was sampled from a woman between 35 and 50 years old in good health and CMV-seropositive.

CDR3 sequence reads: CASSDPRGEFEKLFF. The CDR3 nucleotides read TGTGCCAGCAGTGACCCCCGAGGAGAGTTTGAAAAACTGTTTTTT. The chain joins TRBV25-1 to TRBJ1-4, with D unclear. This CDR3 is 15 amino acids long. V was trimmed by 3 bases and J by 7 bases, leaving 15 bases between them. Germline V CDR1 and CDR2: MGHDK, SYGVNS.